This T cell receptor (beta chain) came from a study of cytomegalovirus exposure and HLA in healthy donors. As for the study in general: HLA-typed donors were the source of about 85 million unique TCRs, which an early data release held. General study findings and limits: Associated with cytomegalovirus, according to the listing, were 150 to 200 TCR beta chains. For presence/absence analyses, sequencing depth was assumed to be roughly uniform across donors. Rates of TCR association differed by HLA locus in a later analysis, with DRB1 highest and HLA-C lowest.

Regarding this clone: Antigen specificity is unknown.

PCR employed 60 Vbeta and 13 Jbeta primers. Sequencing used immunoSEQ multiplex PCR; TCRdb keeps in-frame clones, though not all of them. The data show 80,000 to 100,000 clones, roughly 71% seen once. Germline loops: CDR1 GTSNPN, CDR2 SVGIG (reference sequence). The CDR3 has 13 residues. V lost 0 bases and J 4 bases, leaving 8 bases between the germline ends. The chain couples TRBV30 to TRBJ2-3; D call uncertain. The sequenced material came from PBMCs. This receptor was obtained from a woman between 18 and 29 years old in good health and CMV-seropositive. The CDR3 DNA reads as TGTGCCTGGAGTGTAGGCCAGGCAGATACGCAGTATTTT. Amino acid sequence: CAWSVGQADTQYF.